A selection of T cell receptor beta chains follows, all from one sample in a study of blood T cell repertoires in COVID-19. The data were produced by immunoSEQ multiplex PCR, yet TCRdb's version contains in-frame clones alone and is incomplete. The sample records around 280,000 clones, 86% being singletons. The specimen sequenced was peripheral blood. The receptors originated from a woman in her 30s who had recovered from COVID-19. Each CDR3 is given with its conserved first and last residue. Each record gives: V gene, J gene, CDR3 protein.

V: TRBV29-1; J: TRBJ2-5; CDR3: CSVVPAGLLDQYF
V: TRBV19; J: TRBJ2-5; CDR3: CASSSWTSGGAWETQYF
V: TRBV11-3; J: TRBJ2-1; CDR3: CASSLAASNEQFF
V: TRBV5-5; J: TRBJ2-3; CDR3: CASSPPGISDTQYF
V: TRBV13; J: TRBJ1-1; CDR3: CASSWGTGTGHTEAFF
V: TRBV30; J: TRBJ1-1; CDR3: CAWRIYDTEAFF
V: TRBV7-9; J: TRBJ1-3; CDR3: CASSLRTQGANSGNTIYF
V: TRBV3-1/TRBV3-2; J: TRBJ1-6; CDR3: CASSQREAGVTPLHF
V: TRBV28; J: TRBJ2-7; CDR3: CASSLVAGEYEQYF
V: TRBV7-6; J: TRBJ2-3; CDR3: CASSLGLLAGVLRTQYF
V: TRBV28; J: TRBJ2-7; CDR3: CASSLPLGLAGVRYEQYF
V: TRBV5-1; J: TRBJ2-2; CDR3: CASSPLSPNTGELFF
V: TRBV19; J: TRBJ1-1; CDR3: CASLGRRSLEAFF
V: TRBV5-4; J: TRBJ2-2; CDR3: CASRMTGTGYTGELFF
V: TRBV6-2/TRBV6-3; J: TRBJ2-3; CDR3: CASSYSDRRTDTQYF
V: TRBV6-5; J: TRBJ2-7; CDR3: CASRGTGGRSYEQYF
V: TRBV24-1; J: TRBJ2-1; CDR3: CATSGPGLAGDRSYNEQFF
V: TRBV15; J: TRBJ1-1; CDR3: CATSSSGTVGGRAFF
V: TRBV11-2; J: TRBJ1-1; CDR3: CASSLDREGTAFF
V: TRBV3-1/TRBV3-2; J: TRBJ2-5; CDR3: CASSQGVWSRETQYF
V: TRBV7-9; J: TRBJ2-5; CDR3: CASRPTSGGETQYF
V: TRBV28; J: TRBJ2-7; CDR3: CASSFQAGGTYEQYF
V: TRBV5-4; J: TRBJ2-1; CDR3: CASSVSVSSYNEQFF
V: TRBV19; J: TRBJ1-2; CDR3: CASGWANYGYTF
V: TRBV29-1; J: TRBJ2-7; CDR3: CSAIIRGQASYEQYF
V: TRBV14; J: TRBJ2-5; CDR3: CASSPGQGAYQETQYF
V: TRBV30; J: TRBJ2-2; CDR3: CAWSVLGRNTGELFF
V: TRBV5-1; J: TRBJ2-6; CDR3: CASSIAGVTGANVLTF
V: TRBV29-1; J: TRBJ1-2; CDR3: CSARQGANYGYTF
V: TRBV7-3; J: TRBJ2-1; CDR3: CASRETSGRGEQFF
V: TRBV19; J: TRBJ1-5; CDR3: CATSDRTTYSNQPQHF
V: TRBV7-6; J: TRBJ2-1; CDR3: CASSKEREQFF
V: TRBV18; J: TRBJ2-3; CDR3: CASSPGLESVFGTDTQYF
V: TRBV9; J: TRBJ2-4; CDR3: CASSVASGSQDIQYF
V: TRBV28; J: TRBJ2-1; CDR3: CASSLDRVNEQFF
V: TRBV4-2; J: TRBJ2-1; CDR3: CASSQEGLGRNEQFF
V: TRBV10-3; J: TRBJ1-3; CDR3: CAIGKTGSGNTIYF